The subject of this entry is one TCR beta chain. The antigen is not known. Trimming at V came to 4 bases and at J to 2 bases, leaving 3 bases not matched to a gene. Germline CDR1 and CDR2: MNHEY and SMNVEV (reference sequence). The CDR3 spans 14 residues. The data stem from a study of cytomegalovirus exposure and HLA in healthy donors. Whole-study results and caveats: Some V segments, TRBV6-2 and TRBV6-3 among them, were indistinguishable and were therefore excluded. When presence/absence was analysed, sequencing depth was taken to be roughly uniform across donors. The listing of 150 or so TCR beta chains classed them as cytomegalovirus-associated.

In the PCR, 60 Vbeta and 13 Jbeta primers were used. Clones were read by immunoSEQ multiplex PCR, and TCRdb kept only the in-frame ones, dropping some. In the table there are 150,000 to 200,000 clones, approximately 78% of which are singletons. The chain combines TRBV27 with TRBJ2-7, with 9 bases that match TRBD1. Sequencing was performed on PBMCs. This receptor was taken from a woman in her thirties or forties in good health and CMV-seronegative. CDR3 sequence (DNA): TGTGCCAGCAGTTGGGGACAGGGAGCCTACGAGCAGTACTTC. This encodes CASSWGQGAYEQYF.